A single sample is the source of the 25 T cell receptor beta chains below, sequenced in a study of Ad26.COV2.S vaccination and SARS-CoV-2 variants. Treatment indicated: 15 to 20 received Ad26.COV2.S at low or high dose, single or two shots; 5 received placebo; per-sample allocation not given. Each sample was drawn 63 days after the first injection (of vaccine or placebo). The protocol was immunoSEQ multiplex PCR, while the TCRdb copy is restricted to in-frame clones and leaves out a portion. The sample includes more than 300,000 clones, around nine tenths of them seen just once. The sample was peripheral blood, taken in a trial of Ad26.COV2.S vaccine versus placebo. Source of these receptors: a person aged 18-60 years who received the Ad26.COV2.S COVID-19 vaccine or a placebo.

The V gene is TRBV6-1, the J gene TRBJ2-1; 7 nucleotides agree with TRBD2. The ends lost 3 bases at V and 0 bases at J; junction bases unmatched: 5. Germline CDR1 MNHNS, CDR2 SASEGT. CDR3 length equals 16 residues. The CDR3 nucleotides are TGTGCCAGCAGTGAGGGAGGGAGGGCCTCCTACAATGAGCAGTTCTTC. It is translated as CASSEGGRASYNEQFF.

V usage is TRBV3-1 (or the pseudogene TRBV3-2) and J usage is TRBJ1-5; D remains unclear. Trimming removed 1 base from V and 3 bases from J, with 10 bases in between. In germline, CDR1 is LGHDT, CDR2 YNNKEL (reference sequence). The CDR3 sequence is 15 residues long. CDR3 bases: TGTGCCAGCAGCCAAGTGGGGTCGGTCAATCAGCCCCAGCATTTT. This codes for CASSQVGSVNQPQHF.

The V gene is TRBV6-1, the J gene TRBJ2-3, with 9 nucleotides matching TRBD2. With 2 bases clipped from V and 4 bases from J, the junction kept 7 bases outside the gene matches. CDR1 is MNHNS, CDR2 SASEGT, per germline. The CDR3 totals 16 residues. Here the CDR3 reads CASSELSGSGADTQYF. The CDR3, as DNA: TGTGCCAGCAGTGAACTTAGCGGGAGTGGTGCAGATACGCAGTATTTT.

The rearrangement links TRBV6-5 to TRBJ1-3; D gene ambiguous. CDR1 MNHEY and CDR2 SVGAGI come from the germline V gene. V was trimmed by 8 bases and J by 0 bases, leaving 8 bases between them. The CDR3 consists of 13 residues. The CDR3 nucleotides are TGTGCCAGCCGGATCAGCTCTGGAAACACCATATATTTT. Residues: CASRISSGNTIYF.

This CDR3 reads CSALSGQGLNEQFF. Written as DNA, the CDR3 is TGCAGCGCATTATCGGGACAGGGCCTCAATGAGCAGTTCTTC. V usage is TRBV29-1 and J usage is TRBJ2-1; 9 bases are a match to TRBD1. The CDR3 is made up of 14 amino acids. Per the germline V gene, CDR1 is SQVTM and CDR2 is ANQGSEA. The J segment lost 6 bases and the V segment lost 7 bases, leaving 10 bases of the junction unmatched.

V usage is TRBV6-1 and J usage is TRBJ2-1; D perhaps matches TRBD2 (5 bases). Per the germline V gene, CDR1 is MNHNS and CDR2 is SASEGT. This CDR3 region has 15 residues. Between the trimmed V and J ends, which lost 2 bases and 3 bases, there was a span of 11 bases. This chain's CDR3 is CASSERGSGYNEQFF. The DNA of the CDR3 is TGTGCCAGCAGTGAAAGAGGGTCCGGCTACAATGAGCAGTTCTTC.

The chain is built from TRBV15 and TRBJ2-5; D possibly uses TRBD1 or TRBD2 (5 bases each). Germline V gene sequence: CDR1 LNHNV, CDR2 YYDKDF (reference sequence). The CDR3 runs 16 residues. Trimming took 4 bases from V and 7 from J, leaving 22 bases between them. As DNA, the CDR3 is TGTGCCACCAGCATGAACCCGGGGCTTGCTCTGGGGACCCAGTACTTC. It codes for CATSMNPGLALGTQYF.

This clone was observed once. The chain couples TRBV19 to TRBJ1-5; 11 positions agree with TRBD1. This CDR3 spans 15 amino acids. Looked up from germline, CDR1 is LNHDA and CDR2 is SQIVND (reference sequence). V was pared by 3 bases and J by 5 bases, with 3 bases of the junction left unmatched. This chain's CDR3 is CASSMWTGGHQPQHF. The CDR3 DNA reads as TGTGCCAGTAGTATGTGGACAGGGGGCCATCAGCCCCAGCATTTT. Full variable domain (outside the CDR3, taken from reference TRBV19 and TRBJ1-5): DGGITQSPKYLFRKEGQNVTLSCEQNLNHDAMYWYRQDPGQGLRLIYYSQIVNDFQKGDIAEGYSVSREKKESFPLTVTSAQKNPTAFYLCASSMWTGGHQPQHFGDGTRLSIL.

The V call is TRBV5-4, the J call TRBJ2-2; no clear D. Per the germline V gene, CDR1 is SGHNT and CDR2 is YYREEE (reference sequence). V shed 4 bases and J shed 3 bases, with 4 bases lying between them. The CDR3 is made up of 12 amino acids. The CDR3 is CASSTHTGELFF. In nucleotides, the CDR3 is TGTGCCAGCAGCACCCACACCGGGGAGCTGTTTTTT.

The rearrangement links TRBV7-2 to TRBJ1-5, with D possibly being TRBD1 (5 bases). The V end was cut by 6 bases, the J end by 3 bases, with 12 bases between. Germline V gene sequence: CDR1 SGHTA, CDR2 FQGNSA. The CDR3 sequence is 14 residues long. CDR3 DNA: TGTGCCAGCAGTCGGGGCGGATTCAATCAGCCCCAGCATTTT. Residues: CASSRGGFNQPQHF.

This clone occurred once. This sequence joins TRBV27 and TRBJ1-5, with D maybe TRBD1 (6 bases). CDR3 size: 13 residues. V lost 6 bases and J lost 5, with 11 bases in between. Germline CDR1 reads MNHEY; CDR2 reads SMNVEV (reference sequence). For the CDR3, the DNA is TGTGCCAGCAGGGGGGGGCGCGATCAGCCCCAGCATTTT. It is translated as CASRGGRDQPQHF.

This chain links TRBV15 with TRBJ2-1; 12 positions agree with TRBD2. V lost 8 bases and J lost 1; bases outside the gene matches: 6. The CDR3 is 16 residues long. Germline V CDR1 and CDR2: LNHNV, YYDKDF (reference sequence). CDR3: CATAGLAGTSYNEQFF. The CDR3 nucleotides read TGTGCCACCGCAGGACTAGCGGGGACTTCCTACAATGAGCAGTTCTTC.

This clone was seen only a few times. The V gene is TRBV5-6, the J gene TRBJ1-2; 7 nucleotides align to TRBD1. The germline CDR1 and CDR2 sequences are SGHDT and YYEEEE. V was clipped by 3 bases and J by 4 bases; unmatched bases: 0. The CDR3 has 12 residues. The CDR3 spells CASSWDSYGYTF. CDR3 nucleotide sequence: TGTGCCAGCAGCTGGGACAGCTATGGCTACACCTTC.

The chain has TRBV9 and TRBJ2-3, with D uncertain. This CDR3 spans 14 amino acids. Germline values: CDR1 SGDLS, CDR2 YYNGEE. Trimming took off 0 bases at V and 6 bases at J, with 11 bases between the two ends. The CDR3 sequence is CASSVASGADTQYF. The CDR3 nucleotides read TGTGCCAGCAGCGTAGCTTCGGGCGCCGATACGCAGTATTTT. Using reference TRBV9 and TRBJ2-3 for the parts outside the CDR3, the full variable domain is DSGVTQTPKHLITATGQRVTLRCSPRSGDLSVYWYQQSLDQGLQFLIQYYNGEERAKGNILERFSAQQFPDLHSELNLSSLELGDSALYFCASSVASGADTQYFGPGTRLTVL.

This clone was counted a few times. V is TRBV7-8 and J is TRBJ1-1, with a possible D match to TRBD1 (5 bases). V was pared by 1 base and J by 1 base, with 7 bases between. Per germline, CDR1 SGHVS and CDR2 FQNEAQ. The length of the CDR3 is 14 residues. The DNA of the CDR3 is TGTGCCAGCAGCTTAGTCCAGGGGAACACTGAAGCTTTCTTT. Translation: CASSLVQGNTEAFF.

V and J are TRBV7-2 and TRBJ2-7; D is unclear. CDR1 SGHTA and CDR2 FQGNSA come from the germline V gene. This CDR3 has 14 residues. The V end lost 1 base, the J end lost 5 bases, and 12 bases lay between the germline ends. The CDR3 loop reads CASSLEFGTHEQYF. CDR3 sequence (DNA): TGTGCCAGCAGCTTAGAATTTGGCACGCACGAGCAGTACTTC.

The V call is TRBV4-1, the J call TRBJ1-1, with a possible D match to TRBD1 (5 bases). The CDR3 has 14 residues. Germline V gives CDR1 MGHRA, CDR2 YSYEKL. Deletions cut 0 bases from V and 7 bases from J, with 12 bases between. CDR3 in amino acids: CASSQDQGEGEAFF. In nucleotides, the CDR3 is TGCGCCAGCAGCCAAGATCAAGGGGAGGGTGAAGCTTTCTTT.

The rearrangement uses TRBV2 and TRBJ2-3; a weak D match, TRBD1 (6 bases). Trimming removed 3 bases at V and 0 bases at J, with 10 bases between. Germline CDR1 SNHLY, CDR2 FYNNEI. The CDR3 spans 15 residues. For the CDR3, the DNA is TGTGCCAGCAGTGATTCCAGGGGAAGCACAGATACGCAGTATTTT. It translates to CASSDSRGSTDTQYF. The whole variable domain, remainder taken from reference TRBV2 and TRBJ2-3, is EPEVTQTPSHQVTQMGQEVILRCVPISNHLYFYWYRQILGQKVEFLVSFYNNEISEKSEIFDDQFSVERPDGSNFTLKIRSTKLEDSAMYFCASSDSRGSTDTQYFGPGTRLTVL.

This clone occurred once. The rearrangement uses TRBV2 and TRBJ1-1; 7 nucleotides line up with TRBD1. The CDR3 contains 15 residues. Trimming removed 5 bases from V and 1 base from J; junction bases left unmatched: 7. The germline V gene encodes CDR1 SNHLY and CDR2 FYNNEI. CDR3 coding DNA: TGTGCCAGCAGTAGATTACAGGGGAGGAACACTGAAGCTTTCTTT. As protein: CASSRLQGRNTEAFF.

The CDR3 here is CSVEEMAENPYNEQFF. CDR3 in DNA: TGCAGCGTTGAAGAAATGGCAGAGAACCCCTACAATGAGCAGTTCTTC. V gene TRBV29-1 combines with J gene TRBJ2-1; D not resolved. Germline CDR1 reads SQVTM; CDR2 reads ANQGSEA. The V and J ends lost 0 bases and 2 bases respectively, with 14 bases between them. This CDR3 is built from 16 residues.

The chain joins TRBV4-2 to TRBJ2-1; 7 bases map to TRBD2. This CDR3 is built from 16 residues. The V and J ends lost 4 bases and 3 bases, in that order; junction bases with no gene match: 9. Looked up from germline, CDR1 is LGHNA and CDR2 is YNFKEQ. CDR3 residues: CASSPRLGGNYNEQFF. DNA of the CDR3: TGTGCCAGCAGCCCTCGTTTGGGGGGGAACTACAATGAGCAGTTCTTC.

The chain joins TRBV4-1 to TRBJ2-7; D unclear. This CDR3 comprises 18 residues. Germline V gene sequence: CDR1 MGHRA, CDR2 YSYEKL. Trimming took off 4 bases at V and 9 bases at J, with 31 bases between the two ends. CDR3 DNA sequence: TGCGCCAGCAGCCCTCGGCGCTGTGCCATTTCCAAGATCGGTGGGCAGTACTTC. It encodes CASSPRRCAISKIGGQYF.

CDR3 DNA sequence: TGTGCCAGCAGCTTGGAGGACAGGGAACTGTACTTC. This sequence encodes CASSLEDRELYF. V is TRBV5-6 and J is TRBJ2-7; 8 bases match TRBD1. The germline V gene encodes CDR1 SGHDT and CDR2 YYEEEE. Trimming cost V 0 bases and J 12 bases; bases outside gene matches: 5. The length of the CDR3 is 12 residues.

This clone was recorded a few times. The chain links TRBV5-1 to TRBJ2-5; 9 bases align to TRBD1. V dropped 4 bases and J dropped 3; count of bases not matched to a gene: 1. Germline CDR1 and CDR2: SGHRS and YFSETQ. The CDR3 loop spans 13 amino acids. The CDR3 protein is CASSRDREETQYF. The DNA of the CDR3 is TGCGCCAGCAGCCGGGACAGGGAAGAGACCCAGTACTTC. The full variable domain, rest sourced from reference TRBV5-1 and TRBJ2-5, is KAGVTQTPRYLIKTRGQQVTLSCSPISGHRSVSWYQQTPGQGLQFLFEYFSETQRNKGNFPGRFSGRQFSNSRSEMNVSTLELGDSALYLCASSRDREETQYFGPGTRLLVL.

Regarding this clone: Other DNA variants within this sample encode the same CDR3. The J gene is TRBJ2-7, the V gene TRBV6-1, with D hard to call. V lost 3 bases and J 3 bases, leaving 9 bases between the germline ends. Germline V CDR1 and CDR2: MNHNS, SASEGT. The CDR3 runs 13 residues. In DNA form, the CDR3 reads TGTGCCAGCAGTGAGGGATCATACTACGAGCAGTACTTC. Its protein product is CASSEGSYYEQYF.